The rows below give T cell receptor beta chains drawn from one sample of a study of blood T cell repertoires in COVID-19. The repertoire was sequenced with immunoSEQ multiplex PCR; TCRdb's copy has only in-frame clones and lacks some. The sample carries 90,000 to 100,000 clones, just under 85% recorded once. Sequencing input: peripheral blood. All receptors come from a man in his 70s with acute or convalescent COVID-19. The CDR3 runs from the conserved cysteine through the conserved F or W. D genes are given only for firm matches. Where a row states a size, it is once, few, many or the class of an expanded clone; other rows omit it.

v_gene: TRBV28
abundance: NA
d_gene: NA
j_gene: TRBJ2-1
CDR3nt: TGTGCCAGCAGTTCACAGGGTGGGTGGAATGAGCAGTTCTTC
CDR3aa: CASSSQGGWNEQFF

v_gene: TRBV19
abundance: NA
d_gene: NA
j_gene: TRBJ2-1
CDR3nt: TGTGCCAGTAAGCACGCCCATGAGCAGTTCTTC
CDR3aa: CASKHAHEQFF

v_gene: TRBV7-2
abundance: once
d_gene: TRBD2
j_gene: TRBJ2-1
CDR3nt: TGTGCCAGCAGCCGCGGGACTAGCGGGGGGGCGTATGAGCAGTTCTTC
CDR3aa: CASSRGTSGGAYEQFF

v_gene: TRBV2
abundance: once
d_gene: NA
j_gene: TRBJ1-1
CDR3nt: TGTGCCATTCAATCTGATTCGGGGAACACTGAAGCTTTCTTT
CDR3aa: CAIQSDSGNTEAFF

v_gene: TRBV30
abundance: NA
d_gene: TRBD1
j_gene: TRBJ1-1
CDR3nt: TGTGCCTGGAGCTCGGACAGGGTATTTGGGGTTGACGCTTTCTTT
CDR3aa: CAWSSDRVFGVDAFF

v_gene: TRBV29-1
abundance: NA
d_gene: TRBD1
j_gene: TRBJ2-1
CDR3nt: TGCAGCGTTGGGACAGGGAGGAATGAGCAGTTCTTC
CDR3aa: CSVGTGRNEQFF

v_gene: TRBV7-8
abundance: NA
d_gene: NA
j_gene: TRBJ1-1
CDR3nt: TGTGCCAGCAGCTTAGACAGGGTTCTCACTGAAGCTTTCTTT
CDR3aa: CASSLDRVLTEAFF

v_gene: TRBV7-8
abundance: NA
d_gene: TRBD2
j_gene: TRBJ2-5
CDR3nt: TGTGCCAGCAGCTTAGGTTCCCGTAGCGGGAGGCCCCAGGAGACCCAGTACTTC
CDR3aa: CASSLGSRSGRPQETQYF

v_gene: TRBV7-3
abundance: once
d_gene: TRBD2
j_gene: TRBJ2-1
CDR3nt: TGTGCCAGCAGCTTATCGGGGGGACCGGAGCAGTTCTTC
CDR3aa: CASSLSGGPEQFF

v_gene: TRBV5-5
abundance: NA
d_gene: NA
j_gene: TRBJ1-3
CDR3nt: TGTGCCAGCAGCTTGGGGGCCGGAAACACCATATATTTT
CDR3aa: CASSLGAGNTIYF